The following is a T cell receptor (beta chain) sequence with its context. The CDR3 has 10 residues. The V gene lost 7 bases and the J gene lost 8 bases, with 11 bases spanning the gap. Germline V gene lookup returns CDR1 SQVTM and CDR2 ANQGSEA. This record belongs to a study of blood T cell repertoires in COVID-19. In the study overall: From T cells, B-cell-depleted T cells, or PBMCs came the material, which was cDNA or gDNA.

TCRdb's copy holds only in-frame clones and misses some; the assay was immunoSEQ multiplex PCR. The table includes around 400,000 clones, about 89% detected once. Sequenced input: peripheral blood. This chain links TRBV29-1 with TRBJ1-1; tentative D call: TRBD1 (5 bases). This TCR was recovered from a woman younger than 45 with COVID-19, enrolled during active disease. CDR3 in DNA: TGCAGCGCTGGGCGGGGGGAAGCTTTCTTT. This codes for CSAGRGEAFF.